This entry is about one TCR beta chain. What it binds is unknown. The sample comes from a study of T cell repertoires in cytomegalovirus infection. Study context: In public TCR beta signatures, there were indications of both CMV infection and matching HLA type.

In TCRdb, the reads were re-called with MiXCR into one record per CDR3 protein. The sample consists of about 920,000 distinct CDR3 sequences, approximately 31% of them appearing once. The length of the CDR3 is 15 residues. Trimming pared 1 base from V and 6 bases from J, leaving 13 bases between. Sample: cultured CD8+ T cells from PBMCs, taken from culture after CMV antigen stimulation. This sequence joins TRBV12-3 or TRBV12-4 and TRBJ1-5, with TRBD1 as a possible D gene (6 bases). The receptor's source is a human donor in good health (CMV status not recorded). Some clones in this sample may be carry-over from other donors' samples. As DNA, the CDR3 is TGTGCCAGCAGTTTAGTGTGGGGGGCGGTTCAGCCCCAGCATTTT. Amino acids: CASSLVWGAVQPQHF.